This record covers a single TCR beta chain. The time point denotes: pre-treatment baseline. This sample was taken from a study of blood T cell dynamics during melanoma immunotherapy. Clones were read by immunoSEQ multiplex PCR, and TCRdb kept only the in-frame ones, dropping some. This sample yields 9,500 to 11,000 clones, of which about 88% are seen a single time; just under 7.5% belongs to the top ten. The germline V gene encodes CDR1 LNHDA and CDR2 SQIVND (reference sequence). The CDR3 is made up of 16 amino acids. V shed 5 bases and J 4 bases; nucleotides not matched to a gene: 10. The receptor was isolated from a human donor with melanoma. This rearrangement joins TRBV19 to TRBJ2-3; 9 bases map to TRBD1. The sequences come from blood, collected from a patient treated with checkpoint blockade. The CDR3: CASSGRTGDRADTQYF. CDR3 coding DNA: TGTGCCAGTAGTGGGCGGACAGGGGATCGTGCAGATACGCAGTATTTT.